These 12 T cell receptor beta chains originate from one sample sequenced in a study of Ad26.COV2.S vaccination and SARS-CoV-2 variants. The treatment was: about 20 received Ad26.COV2.S at low or high dose, single or two shots; 5 received placebo; per-sample allocation not given. Specimen acquisition occurred on day 63 following the initial vaccine or placebo injection. Libraries were prepared by immunoSEQ multiplex PCR; TCRdb keeps only in-frame clonotypes and omits some of them. The repertoire holds some 350,000 clones, with about 88% as singletons. Sequences were derived from peripheral blood, sampled in a trial of Ad26.COV2.S vaccine versus placebo. The receptors derive from a person between 18 and 59 years old who received the Ad26.COV2.S COVID-19 vaccine or a placebo.

This clone occurred once. The rearrangement uses TRBV11-2 and TRBJ1-1; D remains ambiguous. The CDR3 extends over 13 amino acids. Germline CDR1 reads SGHAT; CDR2 reads FQNNGV. V was trimmed by 1 base and J by 3 bases, leaving 6 bases between them. CDR3 nucleotides: TGTGCCAGCAGCTTAGTCCCGGACACTGAAGCTTTCTTT. Encoded protein: CASSLVPDTEAFF.

The chain employs TRBV7-8 and TRBJ2-2, with 7 bases identical to TRBD2. The V gene end was trimmed by 0 bases and the J gene end by 0 bases; junction bases not matched to a gene: 4. The CDR3 covers 17 residues. Germline assignment: CDR1 SGHVS and CDR2 FQNEAQ. CDR3 amino acids: CASSLASGLSNTGELFF. The CDR3 DNA sequence: TGTGCCAGCAGCTTAGCGTCGGGACTATCGAACACCGGGGAGCTGTTTTTT.

This clone has a handful of counts. The chain recombines TRBV4-3 with TRBJ2-1; 9 bases are shared with TRBD1. The CDR3 runs to 16 residues. With 6 bases clipped from V and 0 bases from J, the junction kept 6 bases outside the gene matches. CDR1 and CDR2 from the germline V gene are LGHNA and YSLEER. CDR3 in amino acids: CASSQRQGGSYNEQFF. CDR3 coding DNA: TGCGCCAGCAGTCAAAGACAGGGGGGCTCCTACAATGAGCAGTTCTTC.

There are a few counts of this clone. The chain has TRBV24-1 and TRBJ2-3, with TRBD1 matching over 9 bases. Germline CDR1 KGHDR, CDR2 SFDVKD. The CDR3 length is 12 residues. The J segment lost 14 bases and the V segment lost 2 bases, leaving 4 bases of the junction unmatched. The chain's CDR3 is CATSDYRDRVYF. CDR3 sequence (DNA): TGTGCCACCAGTGATTACCGGGACAGGGTGTATTTT.

The chain recombines TRBV18 with TRBJ2-7; TRBD2 aligns across 7 bases. The CDR3 is 11 residues long. The ends lost 2 bases at V and 10 bases at J; junction bases unmatched: 2. CDR1 and CDR2 from the germline V gene are KGHSH and LQKENI. The CDR3 nucleotides are TGTGCCAGCTCACCAGGGGGGGGACAGTACTTC. Translated: CASSPGGGQYF. The full variable domain, completed using reference TRBV18 and TRBJ2-7, is NAGVMQNPRHLVRRRGQEARLRCSPMKGHSHVYWYRQLPEEGLKFMVYLQKENIIDESGMPKERFSAEFPKEGPSILRIQQVVRGDSAAYFCASSPGGGQYFGPGTRLTVT.

The rearrangement joins TRBV5-6 to TRBJ1-1; D remains unclear. Deletions cut 2 bases from V and 0 bases from J, with 5 bases between. Germline V CDR1 and CDR2: SGHDT, YYEEEE. CDR3 length: 13 residues. The CDR3 spells CASSFYMNTEAFF. CDR3 sequence (DNA): TGTGCCAGCAGCTTTTACATGAACACTGAAGCTTTCTTT.

This clone has a handful of counts. V and J are TRBV24-1 and TRBJ2-2; maybe TRBD2 (6 bases). In germline, CDR1 is KGHDR, CDR2 SFDVKD. CDR3 length: 13 residues. V gave up 7 bases and J gave up 8 bases, with 13 bases separating them. The CDR3 coding sequence is TGTGCCACCAGCGGGAGCACACCGGGGGAGCTGTTTTTT. Amino acids: CATSGSTPGELFF.

This clone has a single count. The CDR3 protein is CASIGRGYEQYF. The CDR3 coding sequence is TGCGCCAGCATCGGTAGGGGCTACGAGCAGTACTTC. The chain uses TRBV23-1 and TRBJ2-7; possibly TRBD1 for D (5 bases). TRBV23-1 is an ORF, with its function uncertain. V was cut by 7 bases and J by 3 bases, with 10 bases left in between. This CDR3 spans 12 amino acids.

The rearrangement links TRBV19 to TRBJ2-1; D may be TRBD1 or TRBD2 (5 bases each). The V gene lost 5 bases and the J gene lost 6 bases, with 20 bases spanning the gap. Germline V gives CDR1 LNHDA, CDR2 SQIVND (reference sequence). This CDR3 spans 16 amino acids. In DNA form, the CDR3 reads TGTGCCAGTAGTGGAGCCCCTCAAAATGGGGGCAATGAGCAGTTCTTC. This translates into CASSGAPQNGGNEQFF.

The V gene is TRBV27, the J gene TRBJ2-6; 8 positions agree with TRBD1. CDR1 and CDR2 from the germline V gene are MNHEY and SMNVEV (reference sequence). Losses at the gene ends were 5 bases for V and 1 base for J; bases not matched to a gene: 10. The CDR3 loop spans 18 amino acids. The CDR3 is CASSPGTGWRSGANVLTF. The CDR3 region has the DNA TGTGCCAGCAGTCCAGGGACAGGTTGGCGATCTGGGGCCAACGTCCTGACTTTC.

This clone was observed a few times. DNA for the CDR3: TGTGCCAGCAGCTTAGACGGGAATCAGCCCCAGCATTTT. Its protein product is CASSLDGNQPQHF. This chain connects TRBV7-9 to TRBJ1-5; D is undetermined. CDR3 size: 13 residues. Between the trimmed V and J ends, which lost 1 base and 4 bases, there was a span of 5 bases. Germline V gene sequence: CDR1 SEHNR, CDR2 FQNEAQ (reference sequence).

This clone has just a few counts. The CDR3 sequence is CASSLIPGAEQYF. CDR3 in DNA: TGTGCCAGCAGCTTAATTCCGGGAGCCGAGCAGTACTTC. The chain recombines TRBV11-2 with TRBJ2-7, with TRBD2 as a possible D gene (6 bases). The germline V gene has CDR1 SGHAT and CDR2 FQNNGV. Trimming removed 2 bases at V and 6 bases at J, with 11 bases between. The CDR3 sequence is 13 residues long.